This TCR beta chain was captured in a study of CD8+ T cells in alopecia areata. Study background: Treated individuals took tofacitinib by mouth, 5 to 10 mg twice daily.

Whole-study results and caveats: Researchers reported that TCR sharing among patients proved less clear than in mice, possibly HLA-linked.

Alopecia areata patients gave lesional scalp punch biopsies and peripheral blood samples. It was cDNA, reverse transcribed from extracted RNA, that served as the sequencing template. The data were produced by immunoSEQ multiplex PCR, yet TCRdb's version contains in-frame clones alone and is incomplete. The sample yields roughly 130,000 clones, roughly three fifths seen once. Notes on this clone: Its target is not known.

Here the sequenced sample was CD4+ T cells sorted from blood, taken at week 0. The receptor comes from a human donor with alopecia areata.

CDR3 sequence: CASSPPGGFSYEQYF. CDR3 coding DNA: TGTGCCAGCAGCCCTCCAGGGGGTTTTTCCTACGAGCAGTACTTC. The V call is TRBV13, the J call TRBJ2-7, with TRBD1 identical over 7 bases. Germline V gives CDR1 PRHDT, CDR2 FYEKMQ (reference sequence). Trimming at V came to 5 bases and at J to 1 base, leaving 8 bases not matched to a gene. This CDR3 has 15 residues.